The 2 T cell receptor beta chains below come from one sample, sequenced in a study of blood T cell repertoires in COVID-19. Method: immunoSEQ multiplex PCR; TCRdb's copy keeps in-frame clones and lacks some. The sample yields under 250,000 clones, roughly 84% seen once. The sequenced material came from peripheral blood. Receptors originate from a woman of 80 years or more with acute or convalescent COVID-19.

This clone was seen a handful of times. The chain joins TRBV3-1 (or the pseudogene TRBV3-2) to TRBJ1-1; D is undetermined. The CDR3 is 14 residues long. The V end was cut by 4 bases, the J end by 1 base, with 10 bases between. Germline assignment: CDR1 LGHDT and CDR2 YNNKEL (reference sequence). The DNA for the CDR3 is TGTGCCAGCAGCCGCCCCCGGGGGAACACTGAAGCTTTCTTT. This codes for CASSRPRGNTEAFF.

The chain has TRBV20-1 and TRBJ2-7; the D is unclear. V lost 3 bases to trimming and J lost 3 bases, with 6 bases between them. The germline gives CDR1 DFQATT, CDR2 SNEGSKA (reference sequence). This CDR3 region has 11 residues. CDR3 region: CSARRNYEQYF. CDR3 nucleotide sequence: TGCAGTGCTAGGCGCAACTACGAGCAGTACTTC.